The TCR beta chain under discussion was sequenced for a study of shared clonotypes between healthy human individuals. Libraries were prepared by immunoSEQ multiplex PCR; TCRdb keeps only in-frame clonotypes and omits some of them. This sample yields 1.6 million or so clones, of which 95% to 97% are seen a single time; more than 0.9% belongs to the top ten. Per germline, CDR1 SGHRS and CDR2 YFSETQ. Trimming stripped 4 bases from V and 3 bases from J, with 14 bases between. The CDR3 loop spans 14 amino acids. This chain connects TRBV5-1 to TRBJ2-7, with a tentative D call TRBD1 (7 bases). The material sequenced was naive CD4+ T cells sorted from blood. Subset noted: CD45RA+ positively selected. This receptor was taken from a man aged 30 to 45 in good health. The CDR3 DNA sequence: TGCGCCAGCAGCCCGGGGGCAGGGGGCTACGAGCAGTACTTC. Its protein product is CASSPGAGGYEQYF.